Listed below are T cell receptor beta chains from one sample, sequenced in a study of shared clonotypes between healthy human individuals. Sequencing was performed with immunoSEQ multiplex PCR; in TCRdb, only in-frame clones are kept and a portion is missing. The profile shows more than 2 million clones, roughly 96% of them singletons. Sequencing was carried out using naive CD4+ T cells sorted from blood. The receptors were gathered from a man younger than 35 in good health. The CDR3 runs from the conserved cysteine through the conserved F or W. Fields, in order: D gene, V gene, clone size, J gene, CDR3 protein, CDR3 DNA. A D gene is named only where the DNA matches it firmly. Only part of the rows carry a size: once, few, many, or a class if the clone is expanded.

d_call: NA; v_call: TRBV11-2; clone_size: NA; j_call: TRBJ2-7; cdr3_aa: CASSLLYRASGEQYF; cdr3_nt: TGTGCCAGCAGCTTATTGTACAGGGCATCGGGGGAGCAGTACTTC
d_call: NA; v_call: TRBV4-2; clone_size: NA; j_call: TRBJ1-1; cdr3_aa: CASSQGQPTLNTEAFF; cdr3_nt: TGTGCCAGCAGCCAAGGACAGCCTACTCTGAACACTGAAGCTTTCTTT
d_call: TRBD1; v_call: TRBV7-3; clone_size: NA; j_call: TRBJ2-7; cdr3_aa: CASSRDRGNSEQYF; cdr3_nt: TGTGCCAGCAGCCGGGACAGGGGAAATTCCGAGCAGTACTTC
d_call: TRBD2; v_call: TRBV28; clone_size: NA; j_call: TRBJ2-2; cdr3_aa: CASRTGGLAGELFF; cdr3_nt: TGTGCCAGCAGGACCGGGGGGTTGGCCGGGGAGCTGTTTTTT
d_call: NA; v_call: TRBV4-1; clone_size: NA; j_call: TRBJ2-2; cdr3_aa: CASSQWTQNTGELFF; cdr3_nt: TGCGCCAGCAGCCAATGGACACAAAACACCGGGGAGCTGTTTTTT
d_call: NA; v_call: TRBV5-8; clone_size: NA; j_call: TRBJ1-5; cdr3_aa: CASSFWSSNQPQHF; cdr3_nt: TGTGCCAGCAGCTTTTGGTCTAGCAATCAGCCCCAGCATTTT
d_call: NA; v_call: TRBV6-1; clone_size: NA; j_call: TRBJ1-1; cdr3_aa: CASIPTGGYTEAFF; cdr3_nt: TGTGCCAGCATCCCCACAGGAGGGTACACTGAAGCTTTCTTT
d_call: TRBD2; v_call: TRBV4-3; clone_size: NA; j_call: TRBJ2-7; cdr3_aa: CASSQPGTSGSPAEQYF; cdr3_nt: TGCGCCAGCAGCCAACCCGGGACTAGCGGGAGTCCAGCCGAGCAGTACTTC
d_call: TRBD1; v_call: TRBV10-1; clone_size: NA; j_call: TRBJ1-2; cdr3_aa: CASSVRGRNYGYTF; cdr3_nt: TGCGCCAGCAGTGTCAGGGGGCGCAACTATGGCTACACCTTC
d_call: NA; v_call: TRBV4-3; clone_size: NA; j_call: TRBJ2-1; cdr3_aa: CASSQGINEQFF; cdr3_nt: TGCGCCAGCAGCCAAGGTATAAATGAGCAGTTCTTC
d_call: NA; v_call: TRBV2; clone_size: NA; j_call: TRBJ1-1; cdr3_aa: CASSGHPRTGGGTEAFF; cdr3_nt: TGTGCCAGCAGTGGACATCCTAGGACGGGTGGGGGCACTGAAGCTTTCTTT
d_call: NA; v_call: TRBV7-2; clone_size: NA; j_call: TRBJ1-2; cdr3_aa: CASSFVVYGYTF; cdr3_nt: TGTGCCAGCAGCTTTGTAGTCTATGGCTACACCTTC
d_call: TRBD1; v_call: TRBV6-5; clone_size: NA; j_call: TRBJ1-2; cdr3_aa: CASSSLDREIQGYTF; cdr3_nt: TGTGCCAGCAGCTCTCTGGACAGGGAGATTCAGGGCTACACCTTC
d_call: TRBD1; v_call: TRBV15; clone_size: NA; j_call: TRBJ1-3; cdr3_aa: CATSARTGGGNTIYF; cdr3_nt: TGTGCCACCAGCGCTCGGACAGGGGGTGGAAACACCATATATTTT
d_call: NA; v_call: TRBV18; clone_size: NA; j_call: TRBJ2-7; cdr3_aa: CASSPPGPTVHEQYF; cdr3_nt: TGTGCCAGCTCACCACCGGGACCGACGGTCCACGAGCAGTACTTC
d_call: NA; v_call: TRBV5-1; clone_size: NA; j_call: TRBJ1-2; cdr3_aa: CASSTGTAFFYGYTF; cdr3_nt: TGCGCCAGCAGCACGGGGACCGCTTTCTTTTATGGCTACACCTTC
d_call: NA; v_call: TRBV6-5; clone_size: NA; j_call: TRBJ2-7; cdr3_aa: CASSRRGQRDDEQYF; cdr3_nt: TGTGCCAGCAGCCGACGGGGGCAGAGGGATGACGAGCAGTACTTC
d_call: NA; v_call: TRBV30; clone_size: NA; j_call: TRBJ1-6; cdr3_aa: CAWNRVFNSPLHF; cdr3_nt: TGTGCCTGGAACCGGGTTTTTAATTCACCCCTCCACTTT
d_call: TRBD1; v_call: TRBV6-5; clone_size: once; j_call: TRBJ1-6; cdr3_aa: CASSFGTVPSPLHF; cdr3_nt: TGTGCCAGCAGTTTCGGGACAGTCCCTTCACCCCTCCACTTT
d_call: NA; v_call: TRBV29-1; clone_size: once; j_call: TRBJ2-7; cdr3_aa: CSVVDMQGLHEQYF; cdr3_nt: TGCAGCGTTGTGGATATGCAGGGGCTCCACGAGCAGTACTTC
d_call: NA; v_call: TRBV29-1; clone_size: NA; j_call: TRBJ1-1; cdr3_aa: CSTQVVLNTEAFF; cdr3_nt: TGCAGCACTCAAGTGGTGTTGAACACTGAAGCTTTCTTT
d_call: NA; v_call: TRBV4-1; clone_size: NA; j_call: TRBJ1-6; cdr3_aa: CASSQPDRSYNSPLHF; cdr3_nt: TGCGCCAGCAGCCAACCTGACAGGTCATATAATTCACCCCTCCACTTT
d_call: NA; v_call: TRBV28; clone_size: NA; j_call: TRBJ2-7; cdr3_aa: CASSLFPSYEQYF; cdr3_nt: TGTGCCAGCAGTTTATTCCCCTCCTACGAGCAGTACTTC
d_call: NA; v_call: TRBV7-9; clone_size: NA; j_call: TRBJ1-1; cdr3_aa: CASSLQGRDTEAFF; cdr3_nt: TGTGCCAGCAGCTTACAGGGGAGGGACACTGAAGCTTTCTTT
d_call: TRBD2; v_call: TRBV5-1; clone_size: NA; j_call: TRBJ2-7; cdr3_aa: CASSLEGTSHLEQYF; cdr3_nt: TGCGCCAGCAGCTTGGAAGGGACTAGCCACCTCGAGCAGTACTTC
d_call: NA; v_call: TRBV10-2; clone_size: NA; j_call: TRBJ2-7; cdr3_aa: CASSRGGDYEQYF; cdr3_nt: TGCGCCAGCAGCCGTGGCGGGGACTACGAGCAGTACTTC
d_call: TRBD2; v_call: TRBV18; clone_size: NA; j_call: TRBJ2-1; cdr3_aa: CASSPPGTSGNEQFF; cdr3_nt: TGTGCCAGCTCACCCCCCGGGACTAGCGGCAATGAGCAGTTCTTC
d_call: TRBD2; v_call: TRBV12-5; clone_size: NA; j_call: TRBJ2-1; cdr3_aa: CASIGASGSWNEQFF; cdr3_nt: TGTGCTAGTATCGGCGCTAGCGGCTCCTGGAATGAGCAGTTCTTC
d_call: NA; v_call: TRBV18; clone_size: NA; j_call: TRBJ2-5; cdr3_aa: CASSPQVGRETQYF; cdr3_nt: TGTGCCAGCTCCCCACAGGTGGGCCGGGAGACCCAGTACTTC
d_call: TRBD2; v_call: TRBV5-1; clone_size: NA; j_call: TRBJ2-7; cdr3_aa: CASSNPTSGATYSYEQYF; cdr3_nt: TGCGCCAGCAGCAACCCGACTAGCGGGGCGACCTATAGCTACGAGCAGTACTTC
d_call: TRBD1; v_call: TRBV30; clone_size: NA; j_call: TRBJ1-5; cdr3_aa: CAWRQQGSNQPQHF; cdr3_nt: TGTGCCTGGAGGCAACAGGGGAGCAATCAGCCCCAGCATTTT
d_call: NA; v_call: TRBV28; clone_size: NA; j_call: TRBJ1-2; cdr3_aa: CASRDSGRYGYTF; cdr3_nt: TGTGCCAGCAGGGACTCAGGGCGGTATGGCTACACCTTC
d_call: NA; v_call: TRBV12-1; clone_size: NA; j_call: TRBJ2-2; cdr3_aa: CASSLRAGSPTGELFF; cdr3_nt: TGTGCCAGCAGCTTGCGAGCGGGGTCGCCCACCGGGGAGCTGTTTTTT
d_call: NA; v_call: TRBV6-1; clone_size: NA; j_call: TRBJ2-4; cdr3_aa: CASSVTYPSWTKNIQYF; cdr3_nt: TGTGCCAGCAGTGTGACGTACCCCTCCTGGACCAAAAACATTCAGTACTTC
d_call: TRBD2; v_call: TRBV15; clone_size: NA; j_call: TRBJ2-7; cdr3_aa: CATSRVSGGADEQYF; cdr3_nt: TGTGCCACCAGCAGAGTGAGCGGGGGGGCCGACGAGCAGTACTTC
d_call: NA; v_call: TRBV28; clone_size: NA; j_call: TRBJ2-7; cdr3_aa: CASSYPRGQRGGGLWEQYF; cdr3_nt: TGTGCCAGCAGTTACCCCAGAGGGCAGAGAGGGGGTGGATTGTGGGAGCAGTACTTC
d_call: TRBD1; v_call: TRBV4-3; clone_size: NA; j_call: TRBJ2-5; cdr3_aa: CASSQNSNAGGETQYF; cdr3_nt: TGCGCCAGCAGCCAAAACTCGAATGCAGGGGGAGAGACCCAGTACTTC
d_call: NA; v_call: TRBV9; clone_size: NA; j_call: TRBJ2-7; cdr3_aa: CASSVSEGYEQYF; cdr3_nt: TGTGCCAGCAGCGTATCCGAGGGATACGAGCAGTACTTC
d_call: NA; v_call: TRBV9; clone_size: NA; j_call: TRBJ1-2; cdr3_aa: CASSVDPLWGYTF; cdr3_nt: TGTGCCAGCAGCGTGGACCCCCTCTGGGGCTACACCTTC
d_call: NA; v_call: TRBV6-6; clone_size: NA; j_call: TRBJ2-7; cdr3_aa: CASSNLHGGGPEQYF; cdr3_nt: TGTGCCAGCAGCAACCTACATGGTGGTGGTCCCGAGCAGTACTTC
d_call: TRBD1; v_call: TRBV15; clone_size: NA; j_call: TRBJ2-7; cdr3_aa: CATSRFSGGSYEQYF; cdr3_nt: TGTGCCACCAGCAGATTTTCAGGGGGAAGCTACGAGCAGTACTTC
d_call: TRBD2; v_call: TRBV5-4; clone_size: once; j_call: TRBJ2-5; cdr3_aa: CASSPGGRNQETQYF; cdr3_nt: TGTGCCAGCAGCCCGGGGGGGCGGAACCAAGAGACCCAGTACTTC
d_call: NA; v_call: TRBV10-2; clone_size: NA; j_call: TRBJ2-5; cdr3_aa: CASSEFGGIGETQYF; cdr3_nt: TGCGCCAGCAGTGAGTTTGGTGGGATTGGAGAGACCCAGTACTTC
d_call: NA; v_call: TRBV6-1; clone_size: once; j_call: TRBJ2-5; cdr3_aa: CASSGVPAETQYF; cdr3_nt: TGTGCCAGCAGTGGGGTTCCCGCAGAGACCCAGTACTTC
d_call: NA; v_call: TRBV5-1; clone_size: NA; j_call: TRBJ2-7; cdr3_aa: CASRLSGTRPSYEQYF; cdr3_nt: TGCGCCAGCAGGTTGTCCGGGACACGGCCCTCCTACGAGCAGTACTTC
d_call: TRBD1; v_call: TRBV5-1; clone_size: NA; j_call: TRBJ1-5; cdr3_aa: CASSLGTGSNQPQHF; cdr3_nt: TGCGCCAGCAGCTTGGGGACAGGGAGCAATCAGCCCCAGCATTTT